The 32 T cell receptor beta chains below come from one sample, sequenced in a study of regulatory T cells in long-lasting Graves disease. Specified time point: newly diagnosed GD, antithyroid drugs for less than 3 months. PBMC-derived RNA was used for the TCR library. For TCR beta, libraries came from iRepertoire HTBI primers and Arm-PCR of CDR3 regions. TCRdb redid the calling of the multiplex PCR reads with MiXCR, one entry per CDR3 protein. The sample contains 350,000 to 500,000 distinct CDR3 sequences, about 16% of which appear only once. These records were also assigned to another study, of T cells in Graves' hyperthyroidism and ophthalmopathy.

The material sequenced was peripheral blood mononuclear cells (PBMCs), taken at new diagnosis, from a patient treated with antithyroid drugs. All receptors come from a woman aged 25 to 45 with Graves disease.

V usage is TRBV7-9 and J usage is TRBJ1-3; no definite D call. CDR1 is SEHNR, CDR2 FQNEAQ, per germline (reference sequence). V shed 5 bases and J shed 0 bases, with 23 bases lying between them. This CDR3 has 19 residues. The CDR3 sequence is CASSPGAEPHHSSGNTIYF. DNA of the CDR3: TGTGCCAGCAGCCCAGGAGCAGAACCCCACCACAGCTCTGGAAACACCATATATTTT.

This clonotype was seen repeatedly, ten times or more. V gene TRBV2 combines with J gene TRBJ2-3; 9 positions match TRBD2. Trimming took 6 bases from V and 2 from J; bases not matched to a gene: 9. The CDR3 has 16 residues. The germline CDR1 and CDR2 sequences are SNHLY and FYNNEI. The CDR3 reads CASRRGLAGSTDTQYF. DNA of the CDR3: TGTGCCAGCAGAAGAGGGCTAGCGGGGTCCACAGATACGCAGTATTTT.

This clonotype was counted between two and nine times. An end of the junction does not agree with germline; a read error may underlie this. The V gene is TRBV10-3, the J gene TRBJ2-3, with 9 bases aligning to TRBD1. The CDR3 has 21 residues. Germline V gene sequence: CDR1 ENHRY, CDR2 SYGVKD. The CDR3 loop is CALSEPPPPGQGSANTDTQYF. CDR3 nucleotides: TGTGCCCTCAGTGAGCCTCCACCTCCGGGACAGGGATCCGCCAACACAGATACGCAGTATTTT.

In the case of this clonotype: Possible read error: a much larger clone is one base away. Written as DNA, the CDR3 is TGTGCCAGCAGCACCTTCAAACCGGGACAGGGCTACGAGCAGTTCTTC. This gives the protein CASSTFKPGQGYEQFF. The rearrangement joins TRBV5-6 to TRBJ2-1, with 9 bases aligning to TRBD1. The CDR3 contains 16 residues. CDR1 is SGHDT and CDR2 is YYEEEE in the germline V gene. V lost 4 bases, J lost 10 bases, and 15 bases stayed unmatched.

This clonotype was detected ten times or more. The genes are TRBV30 and TRBJ2-2; D possibly corresponds to TRBD2 (6 bases). CDR1 and CDR2 (germline): GTSNPN, SVGIG (reference sequence). Trimming removed 4 bases at V and 3 bases at J, with 15 bases between. The CDR3 is made up of 15 amino acids. In DNA, the CDR3 is TGTGCCTGGAATAGTTGGGACTCGGACACCGGGGAGCTGTTTTTT. Encoded protein: CAWNSWDSDTGELFF.

This clonotype was picked up many times. The chain is built from TRBV20-1 and TRBJ1-5; possible D gene TRBD1, 5 bases. V shed 0 bases and J shed 0 bases, with 6 bases lying between them. Germline loops: CDR1 DFQATT, CDR2 SNEGSKA (reference sequence). This CDR3 is built from 14 residues. DNA for the CDR3: TGCAGTGCTAGAGAGGACATTAGCAATCAGCCCCAGCATTTT. Amino acids: CSAREDISNQPQHF.

This clonotype was seen only a few times. This chain uses TRBV20-1 with TRBJ2-3, with a tentative D call TRBD1 (5 bases). Germline CDR1 reads DFQATT; CDR2 reads SNEGSKA (reference sequence). The CDR3 consists of 14 residues. Trimming stripped 6 bases from V and 2 bases from J, with 15 bases between. For the CDR3, the DNA is TGCAGTGCGTCGGATACAGGAACCACAGATACGCAGTATTTT. This codes for CSASDTGTTDTQYF.

This rearrangement joins TRBV7-2 to TRBJ2-1; no definite D call. V shed 5 bases and J shed 2 bases, with 7 bases lying between them. Germline CDR1 and CDR2: SGHTA and FQGNSA. The length of the CDR3 is 13 residues. The CDR3 bases are TGTGCCAGCAGCCCCCTGACCTACAATGAGCAGTTCTTC. This gives the protein CASSPLTYNEQFF.

Ten or more counts support this clonotype. The chain has TRBV5-1 and TRBJ2-1; 7 bases agree with TRBD1. The CDR3 has 16 residues. Germline CDR1 is SGHRS and CDR2 is YFSETQ. V lost 5 bases to trimming and J lost 5 bases; unmatched junction nucleotides: 13. CDR3: CASRRGPQAVDNEQFF. The CDR3, as DNA: TGCGCCAGCAGGAGGGGGCCACAGGCCGTAGACAATGAGCAGTTCTTC. The full variable domain, completed using reference TRBV5-1 and TRBJ2-1, is KAGVTQTPRYLIKTRGQQVTLSCSPISGHRSVSWYQQTPGQGLQFLFEYFSETQRNKGNFPGRFSGRQFSNSRSEMNVSTLELGDSALYLCASRRGPQAVDNEQFFGPGTRLTVL.

This clonotype was detected many times. The rearrangement links TRBV7-9 to TRBJ1-5; 8 bases line up with TRBD1. Unmatched junction bases numbered 5, after V lost 7 bases and J lost 6 bases. The CDR3 runs to 13 residues. The germline gives CDR1 SEHNR, CDR2 FQNEAQ (reference sequence). CDR3 DNA: TGTGCCAGCACCCCAGGGGGCCGTCAGCCCCAGCATTTT. It codes for CASTPGGRQPQHF.

This clonotype has more than one count but fewer than ten. The chain uses TRBV10-3 and TRBJ2-3; D ambiguous. CDR3 length: 16 amino acids. Germline V CDR1 and CDR2: ENHRY, SYGVKD. Deletions cut 3 bases from V and 2 bases from J, with 15 bases between. As DNA, the CDR3 is TGTGCCATCAGTGATAACCGATTCTCACACACAGATACGCAGTATTTT. Its protein is CAISDNRFSHTDTQYF.

This clonotype was picked up many times. The J gene is TRBJ2-3, the V gene TRBV11-2, with a weak D call TRBD2 (6 bases). V gave up 3 bases and J gave up 1 base, with 11 bases separating them. Germline V gives CDR1 SGHAT, CDR2 FQNNGV. This CDR3 spans 15 amino acids. CDR3 protein: CASSLYWGGTDTQYF. For the CDR3, the DNA is TGTGCCAGCAGCTTGTACTGGGGGGGCACAGATACGCAGTATTTT. The whole variable domain, remainder taken from reference TRBV11-2 and TRBJ2-3, is EAGVAQSPRYKIIEKRQSVAFWCNPISGHATLYWYQQILGQGPKLLIQFQNNGVVDDSQLPKDRFSAERLKGVDSTLKIQPAKLEDSAVYLCASSLYWGGTDTQYFGPGTRLTVL.

The chain links TRBV14 to TRBJ2-3; either TRBD1 or TRBD2 may supply D (5 bases each). Germline V CDR1 and CDR2: SGHDN, FVKESK. V was pared by 0 bases and J by 6 bases, with 16 bases between. This CDR3 is 16 amino acids long. The CDR3 region has the DNA TGTGCCAGCAGCCAAGATCTGAGCGCCTGGGGGGATACGCAGTATTTT. Protein product: CASSQDLSAWGDTQYF.

The table lists this clonotype with many counts. The CDR3 DNA reads as TGTGCCAGCAGCTTCGGGGGGCCCCACAATGAGCAGTTCTTC. It encodes CASSFGGPHNEQFF. The chain links TRBV7-2 to TRBJ2-1; D is possibly TRBD2 (7 bases). V was pared by 3 bases and J by 5 bases, with 11 bases between. The germline V gene has CDR1 SGHTA and CDR2 FQGNSA. This CDR3 has 14 residues.

The genes are TRBV5-8 and TRBJ2-2; D call uncertain. Trimming took off 1 base at V and 1 base at J, with 8 bases between the two ends. This CDR3 has 15 residues. Germline CDR1 SGHTS, CDR2 YDEGEE. The chain's CDR3 is CASSLYLGNTGELFF. In nucleotides, the CDR3 is TGTGCCAGCAGCTTGTATCTAGGGAACACCGGGGAGCTGTTTTTT.

In this sample, this clonotype turned up many times. The V gene is TRBV27, the J gene TRBJ2-1, with 13 bases matching TRBD2. In germline, CDR1 is MNHEY, CDR2 SMNVEV (reference sequence). The CDR3 contains 17 residues. Unmatched junction bases numbered 9, after V lost 5 bases and J lost 5 bases. The CDR3 DNA is TGTGCCAGCAGTCGGCATACTAGCGGGAGGGCTGACAATGAGCAGTTCTTC. This sequence encodes CASSRHTSGRADNEQFF.

Of note for this clonotype: An end of the junction differs from the germline gene, which may be a read error. V gene TRBV5-1 combines with J gene TRBJ1-1; a weak D match, TRBD1 (6 bases). This CDR3 has 16 amino acids. Germline V gene lookup returns CDR1 SGHRS and CDR2 YFSETQ. CDR3 sequence reads: CASSFRALGAPTEAFF. CDR3 bases: TGTGCCAGCAGCTTTAGGGCCCTGGGGGCGCCGACTGAAGCTTTCTTT.

This clonotype showed up many times. V is TRBV7-8 and J is TRBJ2-1, with TRBD2 matching 7 bases. Germline V gene data show CDR1 as SGHVS and CDR2 as FQNEAQ. There are 16 residues in the CDR3. Trimming cost V 8 bases and J 7 bases; bases outside gene matches: 17. For the CDR3, the DNA is TGTGCCAGCGTCTCCCGTGTGGGAGGGGACTGGAATGAGCAGTTCTTC. It is translated as CASVSRVGGDWNEQFF. Using reference TRBV7-8 and TRBJ2-1 for the parts outside the CDR3, the full variable domain is GAGVSQSPRYKVAKRGQDVALRCDPISGHVSLFWYQQALGQGPEFLTYFQNEAQLDKSGLPSDRFFAERPEGSVSTLKIQRTQQEDSAVYLCASVSRVGGDWNEQFFGPGTRLTVL.

There are many counts of this clonotype. V and J are TRBV20-1 and TRBJ2-5; TRBD2 aligns across 8 bases. CDR1 is DFQATT and CDR2 is SNEGSKA in the germline V gene (reference sequence). Unmatched junction bases numbered 13, after V lost 0 bases and J lost 4 bases. This CDR3 spans 17 amino acids. CDR3 region: CSARDFARAGEGETQYF. The CDR3 nucleotides are TGCAGTGCTAGAGATTTCGCTCGAGCGGGAGAGGGAGAGACCCAGTACTTC.

Only a few counts were recorded for this clonotype. This chain joins TRBV6-2 or TRBV6-3 and TRBJ2-3; no reliable D call. Trimming left V 7 bases short and J 2 bases short, with 19 bases between. Germline lookup yields CDR1 MNHEY and CDR2 SVGEGT. The CDR3 is 16 amino acids. DNA of the CDR3: TGTGCCAGCAACCTAAACCCCGGATCTACCACAGATACGCAGTATTTT. Translated: CASNLNPGSTTDTQYF.

This clonotype turned up a few times. V is TRBV18 and J is TRBJ1-2, with no clear D. Trimming shortened V by 3 bases and J by 4 bases, and 21 bases separated the two germline ends. The length of the CDR3 is 17 residues. CDR1 and CDR2 from the germline V gene are KGHSH and LQKENI. The CDR3 sequence is CASSPPSVFRATYGYTF. CDR3 nucleotide sequence: TGTGCCAGCTCACCCCCTTCGGTGTTTAGGGCGACCTATGGCTACACCTTC. The full variable domain, in which reference TRBV18 and TRBJ1-2 provide the parts outside the CDR3, is NAGVMQNPRHLVRRRGQEARLRCSPMKGHSHVYWYRQLPEEGLKFMVYLQKENIIDESGMPKERFSAEFPKEGPSILRIQQVVRGDSAAYFCASSPPSVFRATYGYTFGSGTRLTVV.

Ten or more counts support this clonotype. The gene calls are TRBV7-9 and TRBJ2-7; D remains ambiguous. CDR1 and CDR2 from the germline V gene are SEHNR and FQNEAQ (reference sequence). The CDR3 has 13 residues. Trimming took off 3 bases at V and 2 bases at J, with 8 bases between the two ends. Here the CDR3 reads CASSFNRAYEQYF. The CDR3 coding sequence is TGTGCCAGCAGCTTTAACAGAGCCTACGAGCAGTACTTC. Full variable domain (remainder filled in from reference TRBV7-9 and TRBJ2-7): DTGVSQNPRHKITKRGQNVTFRCDPISEHNRLYWYRQTLGQGPEFLTYFQNEAQLEKSRLLSDRFSAERPKGSFSTLEIQRTEQGDSAMYLCASSFNRAYEQYFGPGTRLTVT.

The chain uses TRBV6-1 and TRBJ2-1; 10 bases match TRBD2. The CDR3 extends over 17 amino acids. The V gene's germline CDR1 is MNHNS and CDR2 SASEGT. V was pared by 5 bases and J by 4 bases, with 11 bases of the junction left unmatched. In DNA, the CDR3 is TGTGCCAGCAGTATCTCTTCCGGACTAGCGGTATACAATGAGCAGTTCTTC. Translation: CASSISSGLAVYNEQFF.

There are many counts of this clonotype. The genes are TRBV7-8 and TRBJ2-1; TRBD2 matches at 10 bases. Losses at the gene ends were 0 bases for V and 1 base for J; bases not matched to a gene: 6. The CDR3 is made up of 18 amino acids. Per the germline V gene, CDR1 is SGHVS and CDR2 is FQNEAQ. CDR3 coding DNA: TGTGCCAGCAGCTTAGCCGCGATTAGCGGGAGGTCCTACAATGAGCAGTTCTTC. Translated: CASSLAAISGRSYNEQFF.

This clonotype was picked up many times. The rearrangement links TRBV2 to TRBJ1-4; D gene uncertain. Trimming left V 5 bases short and J 4 bases short, with 8 bases between. This CDR3 spans 13 amino acids. Germline-derived CDR1 and CDR2 are SNHLY and FYNNEI. CDR3 sequence: CASSYRNNEKLFF. CDR3 nucleotides: TGTGCCAGCAGTTATAGAAATAATGAAAAACTGTTTTTT.

This clonotype appeared many times. J is TRBJ2-7 and V is TRBV20-1; 12 bases line up with TRBD2. Germline V CDR1 and CDR2: DFQATT, SNEGSKA (reference sequence). The CDR3 runs to 17 residues. Trimming cost V 3 bases and J 4 bases; bases outside gene matches: 13. The CDR3 protein is CSARALGTSGQRYEQYF. The CDR3 coding sequence is TGCAGTGCTAGGGCCCTCGGGACTAGCGGGCAGAGATACGAGCAGTACTTC.

This clonotype was detected many times. V gene TRBV20-1 combines with J gene TRBJ2-1; D unclear. The CDR3 sequence is 12 residues long. CDR1 is DFQATT and CDR2 is SNEGSKA in the germline V gene (reference sequence). Trimming cost V 3 bases and J 9 bases, with 12 bases left between them. This chain's CDR3 is CSARTWVGEQFF. The CDR3 region has the DNA TGCAGTGCTAGGACTTGGGTCGGTGAGCAGTTCTTC.

This clonotype came up a few times. At one boundary the junction diverges from the germline segment, which might be a read error. The chain has TRBV11-1 and TRBJ2-7; tentatively, D is TRBD1 (6 bases). The length of the CDR3 is 17 residues. Germline V gene lookup returns CDR1 SGHAT and CDR2 FQDESV (reference sequence). CDR3 sequence reads: CASSLESGDPSSYEQYF. The CDR3 DNA is TGCGCCAGCAGCTTGGAGTCAGGGGACCCGAGCTCCTACGAGCAGTACTTC.

Note on this clonotype: The likely explanation is a read error, given a far larger clone one base away. Without the conserved terminal phenylalanine or tryptophan, this CDR3 likely stems from a read error. The chain combines TRBV28 with TRBJ2-5; 9 bases agree with TRBD2. The DNA end is a closer match to TRBJ2-7, so the J assignment may be wrong. The CDR3 is 13 residues long. Germline lookup yields CDR1 MDHEN and CDR2 SYDVKM. The CDR3 bases are TGTGCCAGCAGTCGGACTAGCGCCTACGAGCAGTACCTC. Translating it yields CASSRTSAYEQYL.

This clonotype was observed at least ten times. This chain connects TRBV7-8 to TRBJ2-1; no reliable D call. CDR1 is SGHVS, CDR2 FQNEAQ, per germline. V dropped 5 bases and J dropped 8 bases, with 13 bases sitting between them. The CDR3 is made up of 13 amino acids. The CDR3 protein is CASSSGRLDEQFF. The CDR3 bases are TGTGCCAGCAGCAGTGGACGGCTGGATGAGCAGTTCTTC.

This clonotype was seen repeatedly, ten times or more. CDR3 in amino acids: CASSPNTRSPYEQYF. The CDR3 region has the DNA TGTGCCAGCTCCCCCAACACCAGAAGTCCCTACGAGCAGTACTTC. This chain joins TRBV18 and TRBJ2-7, with unresolved D. V was pared by 6 bases and J by 2 bases, with 17 bases between. Germline CDR1 is KGHSH and CDR2 is LQKENI. The CDR3 is 15 residues long.

The sample holds a few counts of this clonotype. The rearrangement uses TRBV7-3 and TRBJ2-7, with D perhaps assigned TRBD1 or TRBD2 (6 bases each). Trimming left V 1 base short and J 3 bases short, with 16 bases between. The CDR3 has 16 residues. Germline-derived CDR1 and CDR2 are SGHTA and FQGTGA. CDR3 in DNA: TGTGCCAGCAGCTTAATTCCCGGGGGCTCGGTCTACGAGCAGTACTTC. Translated: CASSLIPGGSVYEQYF.